This TCR beta chain stems from a study of cytomegalovirus exposure and HLA in healthy donors. Looking at the study overall: The roughly 110 validation repertoires were reported in a later analysis to have been generated on the same platform as the approximately 700 first-cohort repertoires. Study-wide findings and caveats: Three chains linked to CMV were shown in vitro to be specific for CMV antigens. Among TCR beta chains, those listed as cytomegalovirus-associated numbered about 160. Per published reports, the classifier diagnosed cytomegalovirus status with high specificity and sensitivity.

This clone was counted between two and nine times. Its antigen is currently unknown. The CDR3 covers 11 residues. V was clipped by 3 bases and J by 6 bases, with 8 bases between them. Germline V lookup: CDR1 DFQATT, CDR2 SNEGSKA (reference sequence). Method: immunoSEQ multiplex PCR; TCRdb's copy keeps in-frame clones and lacks some. Among a few hundred thousand clones listed, roughly 85% were seen once. V and J are TRBV20-1 and TRBJ1-2; no reliable D call. Sequencing was performed on PBMCs. The receptor was derived from a woman aged 18-35 years in good health and CMV-seronegative. Written as DNA, the CDR3 is TGCAGTGCTAGTCGTAGCGATGGCTACACCTTC. This encodes CSASRSDGYTF.